The clone carrying this T cell receptor beta chain occurred a few times. Its specificity is not known. The sample originates from a study of spatial heterogeneity in lung cancer. Study-level information: Among detected sequences, beta-chain ones consistently exceeded alpha-chain ones in number. In the raw reads, each unique TCR and UMI combination was present more than ten times on average.

Overall study results and limits: Ubiquitous expanded tumor TCRs appeared in blood more at resection than follow-up.

Regarding time point: sample taken at primary tumor resection. Whole RNA from tumor, nontumor lung or frozen PBMC was sequenced unsorted. From the 5' RACE reads, TCRdb called clonotypes with MiXCR, one entry per CDR3 protein. The sample has about 11,000 distinct CDR3 sequences; about 6.5% are singletons. Trimming cost V 6 bases and J 3 bases, with 15 bases left between them. This CDR3 is built from 14 residues. Germline-derived CDR1 and CDR2 are SGHRS and YFSETQ. The sequence came from a male donor with early-stage non-small cell lung cancer. The chain links TRBV5-1 to TRBJ2-5, with D perhaps matching TRBD1 (6 bases). Here the sequenced sample was PBMCs, taken at surgery. The CDR3 is CASTGGSGEETQYF. CDR3 bases: TGCGCCAGCACTGGAGGCTCAGGGGAAGAGACCCAGTACTTC.